This TCR beta chain is from a study of blood T cells in healthy people across ages. Combining a sample-barcoded 5' primer with a J-beta primer mix, a second PCR ran for roughly 6 to 12 cycles. Tags on each cDNA molecule came from a template-switch adaptor with 12 random nucleotides. TCRdb used MiXCR to reprocess the 5' RACE reads, holding one entry per CDR3 protein. There are around 500,000 distinct CDR3 sequences in the sample; 40% to 55% occur only once, and 20% to 25% lies in the top ten. Each of the donors had roughly 9.4 milliliters of peripheral blood drawn into EDTA-treated Vacutainer tubes. Isolation yielded PBMCs, at least 7 million per sample, in every case. V gave up 1 base and J gave up 5 bases, with 12 bases separating them. Germline values: CDR1 LGHDT, CDR2 YNNKEL (reference sequence). CDR3 length: 14 residues.

This chain links TRBV3-1 with TRBJ2-7; possibly TRBD1 for D (6 bases). The sequencing sample was made of blood. The origin of this receptor is a man older than 75 in good health. CDR3 sequence: CASSQGGPWDEQYF. In DNA, the CDR3 is TGTGCCAGCAGCCAAGGGGGGCCGTGGGACGAGCAGTACTTC.